This TCR beta chain emerged from a study of T cells and copy number aberrations in small-cell lung cancer. Clones were sequenced by immunoSEQ multiplex PCR, and TCRdb holds only the in-frame ones, with some missing. The table lists roughly 7,600 clones, 75% to 85% of them singletons. The receptor was derived from a woman aged 45-60 years with small cell lung cancer. Sequencing input: normal tissue next to the tumor.

The CDR3 DNA is TGTGCCAGCAGCCCCAGATTGGGAAACACTGAAGCTTTCTTT. This encodes CASSPRLGNTEAFF. The chain links TRBV5-4 to TRBJ1-1; D gene unclear. The V end was cut by 4 bases, the J end by 2 bases, with 12 bases between. Germline V CDR1 and CDR2: SGHNT, YYREEE (reference sequence). The length of the CDR3 is 14 residues. Looking up the rest from reference TRBV5-4 and TRBJ1-1 gives the full variable domain: ETGVTQSPTHLIKTRGQQVTLRCSSQSGHNTVSWYQQALGQGPQFIFQYYREEENGRGNFPPRFSGLQFPNYSSELNVNALELDDSALYLCASSPRLGNTEAFFGQGTRLTVV.